This note documents a single T cell receptor beta chain sequence. Its specificity is unknown. A TCRbeta library incorporating unique molecular identifiers was prepared. TCRdb reprocessed the PCR reads with MiXCR, giving one entry per CDR3 protein. The table includes about 980,000 distinct CDR3 sequences, roughly 29% detected once. The data originate from a study of T-cell reconstitution after alpha-beta-depleted transplantation in children. J was trimmed by 5 bases and V by 0 bases; bases with no gene match: 8. CDR1 is SGHRS and CDR2 is YFSETQ in the germline V gene. This CDR3 contains 16 residues. The study, taken as a whole, reports: By about two months after transplant, alpha-beta T cells reportedly arose from several hundred graft clones that had expanded. At the one-year point after transplant, T-cell counts and TCRbeta diversity were found to come mostly from T cells that had been newly produced.

The TCR comes from a boy under two years old who had a stem cell transplant for SCID, so the T cells may come from the graft donor. The gene calls are TRBV5-1 and TRBJ2-5, with TRBD1 matching 9 bases. This material consisted of PBMCs, mostly from graft donor cells, taken 360 days after TCRalphabeta/CD19-depleted stem cell transplant. CDR3 in DNA: TGCGCCAGCAGCTTGGCCGGGACAGGGCGTCGGGAGACCCAGTACTTC. Its protein product is CASSLAGTGRRETQYF.